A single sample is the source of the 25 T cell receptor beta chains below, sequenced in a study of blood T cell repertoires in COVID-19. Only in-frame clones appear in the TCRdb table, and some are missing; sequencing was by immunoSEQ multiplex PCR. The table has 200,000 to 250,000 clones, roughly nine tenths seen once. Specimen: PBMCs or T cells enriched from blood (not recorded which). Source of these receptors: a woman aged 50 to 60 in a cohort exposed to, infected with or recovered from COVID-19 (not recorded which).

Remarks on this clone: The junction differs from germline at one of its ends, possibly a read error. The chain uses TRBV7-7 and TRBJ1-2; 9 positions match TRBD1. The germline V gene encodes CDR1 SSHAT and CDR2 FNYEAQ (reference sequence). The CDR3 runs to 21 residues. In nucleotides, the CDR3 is TGTGCTAGCAGCTCTGGGGGGCAACCGGGACAGGGCGCAGCACCTAACTATGGCTACACCTTC. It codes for CASSSGGQPGQGAAPNYGYTF.

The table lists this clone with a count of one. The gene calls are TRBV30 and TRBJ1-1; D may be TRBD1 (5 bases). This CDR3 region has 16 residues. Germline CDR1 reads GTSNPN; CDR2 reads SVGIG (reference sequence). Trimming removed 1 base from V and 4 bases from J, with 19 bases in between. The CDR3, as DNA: TGTGCCTGGAGTGGTCGGGGGATGATGCTCATCACTGAAGCTTTCTTT. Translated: CAWSGRGMMLITEAFF.

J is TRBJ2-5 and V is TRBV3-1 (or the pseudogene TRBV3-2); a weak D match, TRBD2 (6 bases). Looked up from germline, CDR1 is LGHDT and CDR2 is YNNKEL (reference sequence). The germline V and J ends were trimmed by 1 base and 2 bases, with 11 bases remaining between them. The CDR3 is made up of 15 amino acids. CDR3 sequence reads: CASSQGRGLQETQYF. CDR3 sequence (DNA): TGTGCCAGCAGCCAAGGGAGGGGTTTACAAGAGACCCAGTACTTC.

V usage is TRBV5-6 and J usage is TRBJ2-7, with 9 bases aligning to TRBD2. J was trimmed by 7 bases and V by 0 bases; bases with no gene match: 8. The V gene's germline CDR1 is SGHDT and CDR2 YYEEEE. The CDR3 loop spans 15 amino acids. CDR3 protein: CASSLGLAGTGEQYF. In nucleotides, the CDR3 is TGTGCCAGCAGCTTGGGGCTAGCGGGGACCGGAGAGCAGTACTTC.

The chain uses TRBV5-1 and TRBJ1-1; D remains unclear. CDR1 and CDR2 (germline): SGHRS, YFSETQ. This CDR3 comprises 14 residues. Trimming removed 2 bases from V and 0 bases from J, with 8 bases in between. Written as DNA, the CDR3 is TGCGCCAGCAGCTTTAATACTATGAACACTGAAGCTTTCTTT. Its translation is CASSFNTMNTEAFF.

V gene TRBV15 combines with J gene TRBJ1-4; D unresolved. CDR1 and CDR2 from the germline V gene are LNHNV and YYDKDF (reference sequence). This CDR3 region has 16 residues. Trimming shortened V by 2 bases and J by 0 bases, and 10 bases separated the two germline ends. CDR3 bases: TGTGCCACCAGCAGATTTGGCCCGACAACTAATGAAAAACTGTTTTTT. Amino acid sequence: CATSRFGPTTNEKLFF.

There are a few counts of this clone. DNA of the CDR3: TGTGCCAGCTTTCCAGGGGGCGCCTCTGGGGCCAACGTCCTGACTTTC. Translating gives CASFPGGASGANVLTF. V is TRBV19 and J is TRBJ2-6, with 8 bases aligning to TRBD1. The CDR3 consists of 16 residues. Per the germline V gene, CDR1 is LNHDA and CDR2 is SQIVND (reference sequence). J gave up 0 bases and V 9 bases, and 7 bases lay outside the gene matches.

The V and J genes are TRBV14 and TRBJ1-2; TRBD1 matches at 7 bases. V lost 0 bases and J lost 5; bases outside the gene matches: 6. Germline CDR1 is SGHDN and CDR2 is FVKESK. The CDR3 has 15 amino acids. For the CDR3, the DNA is TGTGCCAGCAGCCAAGACACAGGGGCCCAATATGGCTACACCTTC. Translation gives CASSQDTGAQYGYTF. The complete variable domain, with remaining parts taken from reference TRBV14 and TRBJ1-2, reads EAGVTQFPSHSVIEKGQTVTLRCDPISGHDNLYWYRRVMGKEIKFLLHFVKESKQDESGMPNNRFLAERTGGTYSTLKVQPAELEDSGVYFCASSQDTGAQYGYTFGSGTRLTVV.

The CDR3 DNA reads as TGTGCCAGCAGCCAACGACAGGTGGGACAAGAGACCCAGTACTTC. Translation: CASSQRQVGQETQYF. The rearrangement links TRBV3-1 (or the pseudogene TRBV3-2) to TRBJ2-5; TRBD1 might be the D (6 bases). Trimming shortened V by 2 bases and J by 2 bases, and 12 bases separated the two germline ends. The CDR3 runs 15 residues. CDR1 and CDR2 (germline): LGHDT, YNNKEL (reference sequence).

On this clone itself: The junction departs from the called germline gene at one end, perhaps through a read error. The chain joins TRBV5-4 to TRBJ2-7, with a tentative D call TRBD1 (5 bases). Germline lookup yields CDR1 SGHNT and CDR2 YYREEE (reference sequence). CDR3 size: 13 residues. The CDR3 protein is CASSLGGDRPETF. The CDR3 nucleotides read TGTGCCAGCAGCTTGGGGGGCGACAGACCAGAAACCTTC.

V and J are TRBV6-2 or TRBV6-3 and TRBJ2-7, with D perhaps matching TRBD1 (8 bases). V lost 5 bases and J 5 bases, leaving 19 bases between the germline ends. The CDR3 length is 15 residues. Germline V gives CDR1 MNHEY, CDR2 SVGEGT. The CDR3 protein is CASSNRQGRGDEQYF. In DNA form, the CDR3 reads TGTGCCAGCAGTAACCGACAGGGGAGGGGCGACGAGCAGTACTTC.

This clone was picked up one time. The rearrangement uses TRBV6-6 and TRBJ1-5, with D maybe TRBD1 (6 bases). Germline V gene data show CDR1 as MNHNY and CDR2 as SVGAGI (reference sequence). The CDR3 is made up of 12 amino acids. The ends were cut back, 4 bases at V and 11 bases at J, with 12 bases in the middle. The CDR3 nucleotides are TGTGCCAGCAGTTCCGGGACACTCACCCAGCATTTT. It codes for CASSSGTLTQHF.

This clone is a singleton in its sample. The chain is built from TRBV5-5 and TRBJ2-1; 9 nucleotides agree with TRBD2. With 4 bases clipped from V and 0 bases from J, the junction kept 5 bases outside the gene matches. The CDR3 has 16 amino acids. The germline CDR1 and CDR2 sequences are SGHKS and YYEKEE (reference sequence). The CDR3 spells CASSGSGGSSYNEQFF. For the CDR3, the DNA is TGTGCCAGCAGCGGGAGCGGGGGGAGCTCCTACAATGAGCAGTTCTTC.

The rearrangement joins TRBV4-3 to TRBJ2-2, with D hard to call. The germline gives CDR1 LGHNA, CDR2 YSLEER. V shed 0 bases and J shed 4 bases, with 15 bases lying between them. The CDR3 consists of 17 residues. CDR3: CASSQDRYSDATGELFF. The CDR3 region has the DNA TGCGCCAGCAGCCAAGATAGATATTCTGATGCCACCGGGGAGCTGTTTTTT.

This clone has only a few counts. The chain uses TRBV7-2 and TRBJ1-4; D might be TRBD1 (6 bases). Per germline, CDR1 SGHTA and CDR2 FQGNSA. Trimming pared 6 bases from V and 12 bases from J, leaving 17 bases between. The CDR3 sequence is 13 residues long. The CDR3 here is CASSKNLGGELFF. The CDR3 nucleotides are TGTGCCAGCAGTAAAAATCTAGGGGGTGAACTGTTTTTT.

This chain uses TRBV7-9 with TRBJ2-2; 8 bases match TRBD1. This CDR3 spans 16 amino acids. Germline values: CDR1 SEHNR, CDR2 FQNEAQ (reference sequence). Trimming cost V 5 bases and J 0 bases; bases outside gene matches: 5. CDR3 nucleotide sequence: TGTGCCAGCAGCCGGACAGGGAGTTCGAACACCGGGGAGCTGTTTTTT. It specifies CASSRTGSSNTGELFF.

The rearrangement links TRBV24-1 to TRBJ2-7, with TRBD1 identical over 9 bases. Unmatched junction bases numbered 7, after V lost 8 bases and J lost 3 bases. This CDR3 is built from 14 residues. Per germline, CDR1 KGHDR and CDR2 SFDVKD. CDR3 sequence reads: CATTNRGQIYEQYF. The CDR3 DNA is TGTGCCACCACAAACAGGGGGCAAATCTACGAGCAGTACTTC.

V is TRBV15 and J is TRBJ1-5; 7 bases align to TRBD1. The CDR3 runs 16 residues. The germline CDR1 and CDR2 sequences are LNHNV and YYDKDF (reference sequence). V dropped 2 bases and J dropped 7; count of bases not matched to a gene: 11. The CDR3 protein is CATSRSTGEPGQPQHF. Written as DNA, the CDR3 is TGTGCCACCAGCAGATCTACAGGGGAGCCGGGCCAGCCCCAGCATTTT.

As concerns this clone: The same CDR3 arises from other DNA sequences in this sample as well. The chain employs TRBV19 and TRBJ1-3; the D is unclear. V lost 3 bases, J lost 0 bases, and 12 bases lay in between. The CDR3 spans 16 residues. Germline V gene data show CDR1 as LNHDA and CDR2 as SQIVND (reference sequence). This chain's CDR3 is CASSIRTGSSGNTIYF. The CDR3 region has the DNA TGTGCCAGTAGTATCCGGACGGGGAGCTCTGGAAACACCATATATTTT.

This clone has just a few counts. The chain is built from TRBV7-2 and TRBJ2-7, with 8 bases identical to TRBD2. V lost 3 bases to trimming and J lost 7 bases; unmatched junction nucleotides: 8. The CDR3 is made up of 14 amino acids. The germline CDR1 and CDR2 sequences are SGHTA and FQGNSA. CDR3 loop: CASSFGGGSKEQYF. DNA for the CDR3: TGTGCCAGCAGCTTCGGCGGGGGGTCGAAAGAGCAGTACTTC.

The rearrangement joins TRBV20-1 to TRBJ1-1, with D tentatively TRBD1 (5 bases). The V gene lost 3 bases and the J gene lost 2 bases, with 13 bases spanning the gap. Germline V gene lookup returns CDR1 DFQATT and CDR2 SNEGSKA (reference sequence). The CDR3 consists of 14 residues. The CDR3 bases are TGCAGTGCTAGTACTTGGCAGGGAAACACTGAAGCTTTCTTT. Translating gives CSASTWQGNTEAFF.

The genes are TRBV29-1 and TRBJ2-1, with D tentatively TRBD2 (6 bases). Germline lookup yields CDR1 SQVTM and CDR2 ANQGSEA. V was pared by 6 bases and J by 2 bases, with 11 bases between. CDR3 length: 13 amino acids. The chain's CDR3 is CSVRGAAYNEQFF. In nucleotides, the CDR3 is TGCAGCGTCCGCGGGGCAGCCTACAATGAGCAGTTCTTC.

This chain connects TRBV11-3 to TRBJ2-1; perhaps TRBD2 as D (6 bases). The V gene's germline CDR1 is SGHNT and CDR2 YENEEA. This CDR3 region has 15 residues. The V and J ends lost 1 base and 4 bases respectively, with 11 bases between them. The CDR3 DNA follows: TGTGCCAGCAGCTTAGCGGGGGTGGGGTACAATGAGCAGTTCTTC. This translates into CASSLAGVGYNEQFF.

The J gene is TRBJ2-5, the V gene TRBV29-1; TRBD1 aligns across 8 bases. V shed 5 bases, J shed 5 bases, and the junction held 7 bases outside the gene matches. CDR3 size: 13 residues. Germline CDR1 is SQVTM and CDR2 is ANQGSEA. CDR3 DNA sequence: TGCAGCGTTAGCACCAGGGGGCTGGAGACCCAGTACTTC. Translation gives CSVSTRGLETQYF.

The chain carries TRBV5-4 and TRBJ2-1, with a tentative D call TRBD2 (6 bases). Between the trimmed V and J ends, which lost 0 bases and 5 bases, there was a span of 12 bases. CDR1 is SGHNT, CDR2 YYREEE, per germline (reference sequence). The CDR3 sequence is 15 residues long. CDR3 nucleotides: TGTGCCAGCAGCTTGGCCGGGGGTAGGGACAATGAGCAGTTCTTC. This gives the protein CASSLAGGRDNEQFF. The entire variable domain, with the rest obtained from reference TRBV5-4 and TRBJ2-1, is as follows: ETGVTQSPTHLIKTRGQQVTLRCSSQSGHNTVSWYQQALGQGPQFIFQYYREEENGRGNFPPRFSGLQFPNYSSELNVNALELDDSALYLCASSLAGGRDNEQFFGPGTRLTVL.